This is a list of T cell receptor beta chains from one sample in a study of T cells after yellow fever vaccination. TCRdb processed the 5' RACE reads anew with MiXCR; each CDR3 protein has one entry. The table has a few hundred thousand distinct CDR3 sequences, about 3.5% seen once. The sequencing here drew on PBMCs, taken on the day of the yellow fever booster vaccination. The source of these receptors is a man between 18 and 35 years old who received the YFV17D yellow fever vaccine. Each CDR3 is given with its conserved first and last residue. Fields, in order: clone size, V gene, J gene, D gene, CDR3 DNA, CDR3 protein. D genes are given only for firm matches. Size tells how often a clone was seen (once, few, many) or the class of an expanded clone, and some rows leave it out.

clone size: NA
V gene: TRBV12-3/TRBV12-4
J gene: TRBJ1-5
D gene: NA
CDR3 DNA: TGTGCCAGCAGCCGCGGGGCAGCTTATAGCAATCAGCCCCAGCATTTT
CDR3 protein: CASSRGAAYSNQPQHF

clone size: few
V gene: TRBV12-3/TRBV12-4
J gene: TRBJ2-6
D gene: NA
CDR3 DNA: TGTGCCAGCAGTTCGAGGGACAGGGGACTAGCCTCTGGGGCCAACGTCCTGACTTTC
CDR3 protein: CASSSRDRGLASGANVLTF

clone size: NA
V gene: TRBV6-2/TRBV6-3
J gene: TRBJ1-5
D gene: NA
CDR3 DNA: TGTGCCAGCAGTTCCCTCGGGGGCGCGGAGCAGCCCCAGCATTTT
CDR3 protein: CASSSLGGAEQPQHF

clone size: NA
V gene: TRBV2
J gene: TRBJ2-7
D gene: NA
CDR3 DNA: TGTGCCAGCAGTGAAGCGCTTTGGCCGGGGCGCACGGAGCAGTACTTC
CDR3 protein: CASSEALWPGRTEQYF

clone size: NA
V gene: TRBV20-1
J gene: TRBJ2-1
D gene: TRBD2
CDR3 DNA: TGCAGTGCTAGATCCGGGGGGGCCTTGGAGCAGTTCTTC
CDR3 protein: CSARSGGALEQFF

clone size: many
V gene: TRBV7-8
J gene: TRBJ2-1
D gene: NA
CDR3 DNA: TGTGCCAGCAGCCACCGGGGGGCCGAGAACAATGAGCAGTTCTTC
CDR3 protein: CASSHRGAENNEQFF

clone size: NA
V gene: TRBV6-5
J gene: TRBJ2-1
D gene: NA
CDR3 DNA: TGTGCCAGCAGTGGGGACACTCCCTACAATGAGCAGTTCTTC
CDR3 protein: CASSGDTPYNEQFF

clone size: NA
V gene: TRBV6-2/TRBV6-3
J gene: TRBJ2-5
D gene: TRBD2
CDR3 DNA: TGTGCCAGCAGTCCCGGGACTAGCGGGGGGGCAGCAGAGACCCAGTACTTC
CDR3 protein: CASSPGTSGGAAETQYF

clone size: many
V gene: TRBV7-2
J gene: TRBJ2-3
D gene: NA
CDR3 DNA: TGTGCCAGCAGCTCGGGAGCTTCTGCTAGCACAGATACGCAGTATTTT
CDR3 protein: CASSSGASASTDTQYF

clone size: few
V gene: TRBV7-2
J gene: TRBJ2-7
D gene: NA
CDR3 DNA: TGTGCCAGCAGCTTAGGTGGGACTCTCCCCTACGAGCAGTACTTC
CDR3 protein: CASSLGGTLPYEQYF

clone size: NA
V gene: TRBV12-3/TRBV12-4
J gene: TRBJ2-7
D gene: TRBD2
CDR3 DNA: TGTGCCAGCACTCGGGACTACACCTACGAGCAGTACTTC
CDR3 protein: CASTRDYTYEQYF

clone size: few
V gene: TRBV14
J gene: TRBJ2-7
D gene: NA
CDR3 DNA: TGTGCCAGCAGCCTCCGCGCCGCGGGGCCCTACGAGCAGTACTTC
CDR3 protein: CASSLRAAGPYEQYF

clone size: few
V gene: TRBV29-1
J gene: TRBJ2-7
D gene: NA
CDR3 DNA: TGCAGCGTTCGTACGGGCTACGAGCAGTACTTC
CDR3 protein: CSVRTGYEQYF

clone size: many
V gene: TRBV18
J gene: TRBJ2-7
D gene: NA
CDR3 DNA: TGTGCCAGCTCACCAATTGCGGAAACCTACGAGCAGTACTTC
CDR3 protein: CASSPIAETYEQYF

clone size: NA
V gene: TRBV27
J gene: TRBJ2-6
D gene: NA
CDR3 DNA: TGTGCCAGCAGTTCCTTGGGACATCCGGGGGCCAACGTCCTGACTTTC
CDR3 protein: CASSSLGHPGANVLTF

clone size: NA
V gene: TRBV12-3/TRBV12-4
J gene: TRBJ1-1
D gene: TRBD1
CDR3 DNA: TGTGCCAGCAGTTTAAGGGACAGGGGGCTTGAAGGAGCTTTCTTT
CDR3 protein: CASSLRDRGLEGAFF

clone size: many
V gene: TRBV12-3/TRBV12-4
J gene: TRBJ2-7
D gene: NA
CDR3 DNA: TGTGCCAGCAGCCCCGGGACACCTCTCAAGCAGTACTTC
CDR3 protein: CASSPGTPLKQYF

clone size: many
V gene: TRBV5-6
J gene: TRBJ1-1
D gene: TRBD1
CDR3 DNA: TGTGCCAGCAGAGCCGGGACAGGGATGGACACTGAAGCTTTCTTT
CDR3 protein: CASRAGTGMDTEAFF

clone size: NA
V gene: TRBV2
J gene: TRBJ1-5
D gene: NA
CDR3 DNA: TGTGCCAGCAGTCTAGACACGGGGGGAGGTCAGCCCCAGCATTTT
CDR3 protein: CASSLDTGGGQPQHF

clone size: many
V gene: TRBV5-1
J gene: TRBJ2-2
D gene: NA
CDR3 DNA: TGCGCCAGCAGCAGCGGACCAGGGACCACCGGGGAGCTGTTTTTT
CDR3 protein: CASSSGPGTTGELFF

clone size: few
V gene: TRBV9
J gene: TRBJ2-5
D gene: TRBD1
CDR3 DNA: TGTGCCAGCAGCGTAGCCGGGCAGGGGGCTCAAGAGACCCAGTACTTC
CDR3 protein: CASSVAGQGAQETQYF

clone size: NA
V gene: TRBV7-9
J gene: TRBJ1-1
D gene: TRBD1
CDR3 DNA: TGTGCCAGCACAACGGACAGGGCGCGAGAAGCTTTCTTT
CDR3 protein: CASTTDRAREAFF

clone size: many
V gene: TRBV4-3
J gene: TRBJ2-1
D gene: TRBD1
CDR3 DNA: TGCGCCAGCAGCTTACGGACAGGGGCTGCTACTGAGCAGTTCTTC
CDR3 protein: CASSLRTGAATEQFF

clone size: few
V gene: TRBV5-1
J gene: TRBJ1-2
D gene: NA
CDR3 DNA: TGCGCCAGCAGCGGGCCAGGGGAGAATGGCTACACCTTC
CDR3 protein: CASSGPGENGYTF

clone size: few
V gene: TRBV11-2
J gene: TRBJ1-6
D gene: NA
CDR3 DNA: TGTGCCAGCAGCTTTCAGGGGCAAAGCTCCTATAATTCACCCCTCCACTTT
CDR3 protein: CASSFQGQSSYNSPLHF

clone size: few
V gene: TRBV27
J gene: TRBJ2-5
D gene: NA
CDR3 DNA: TGTGCCAGCAGTTTAAAGCCGGTCTCCAAAGAGACCCAGTACTTC
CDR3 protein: CASSLKPVSKETQYF

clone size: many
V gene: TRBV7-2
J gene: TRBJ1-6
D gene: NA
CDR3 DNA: TGTGCCAGCAGCTTAGCGAGAGTCTCACCCCTCCACTTT
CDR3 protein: CASSLARVSPLHF

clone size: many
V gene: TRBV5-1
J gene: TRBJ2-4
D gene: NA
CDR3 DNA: TGCGCCAGCAGCCCCGCGGGGCAAAACATTCAGTACTTC
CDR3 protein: CASSPAGQNIQYF

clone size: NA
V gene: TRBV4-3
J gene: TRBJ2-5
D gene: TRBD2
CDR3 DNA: TGCGCCAGCAGCCGACCGGCGGGGGGGACCCAGTACTTC
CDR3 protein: CASSRPAGGTQYF

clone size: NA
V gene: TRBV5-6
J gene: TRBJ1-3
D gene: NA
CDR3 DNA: TGTGCCAGCAGCTTGTTCGGCCTCACAGGAAACACCATATATTTT
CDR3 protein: CASSLFGLTGNTIYF

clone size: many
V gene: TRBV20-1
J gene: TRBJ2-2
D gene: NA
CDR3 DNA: TGCAGTGCTAGTGGGGGGGCGACTAGAGCCACCGGGGAGCTGTTTTTT
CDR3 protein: CSASGGATRATGELFF

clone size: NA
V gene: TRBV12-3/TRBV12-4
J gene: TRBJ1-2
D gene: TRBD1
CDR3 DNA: TGTGCCAGCAGTTCGGGACAGGGAAGCAACTATGGCTACACCTTC
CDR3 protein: CASSSGQGSNYGYTF

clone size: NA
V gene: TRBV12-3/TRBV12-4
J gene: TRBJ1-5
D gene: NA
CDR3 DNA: TGTGCCAGCAGTTTATGGGGCAGGCTAGCTCAGCCCCAGCATTTT
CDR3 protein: CASSLWGRLAQPQHF

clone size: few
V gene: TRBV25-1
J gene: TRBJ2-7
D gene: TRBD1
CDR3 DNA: TGTGCCAGCACCGACCCGCGCGGGACAGGAAACGAGCAGTACTTC
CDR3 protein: CASTDPRGTGNEQYF

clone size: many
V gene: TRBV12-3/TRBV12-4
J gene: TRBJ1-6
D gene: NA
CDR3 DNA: TGTGCCAGCAGCCCGGGACAAAGGCCCGGGACACCCCTCCACTTT
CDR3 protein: CASSPGQRPGTPLHF

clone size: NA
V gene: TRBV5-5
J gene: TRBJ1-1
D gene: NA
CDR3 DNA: TGTGCCAGCAGCTTGGGTATAAGGACCACTGAAGCTTTCTTT
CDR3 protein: CASSLGIRTTEAFF

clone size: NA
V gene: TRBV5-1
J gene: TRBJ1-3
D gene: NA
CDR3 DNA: TGCGCCAGCAGCTTGAGAGGGCTTGGAAACACCATATATTTT
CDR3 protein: CASSLRGLGNTIYF

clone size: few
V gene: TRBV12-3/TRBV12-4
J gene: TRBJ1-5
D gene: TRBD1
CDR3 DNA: TGTGCCAGCAGTTTTACGACAGGGGGCTATAGCAATCAGCCCCAGCATTTT
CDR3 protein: CASSFTTGGYSNQPQHF

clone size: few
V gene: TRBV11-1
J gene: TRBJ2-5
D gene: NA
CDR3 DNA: TGTGCCAGCAGCTTAGGGGCCAGGCTAGAGACCCAGTACTTC
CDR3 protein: CASSLGARLETQYF

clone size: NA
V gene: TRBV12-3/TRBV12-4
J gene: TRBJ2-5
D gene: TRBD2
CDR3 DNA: TGTGCCAGCAGAGCGGGGGGGCCTTTGGAGACCCAGTACTTC
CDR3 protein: CASRAGGPLETQYF

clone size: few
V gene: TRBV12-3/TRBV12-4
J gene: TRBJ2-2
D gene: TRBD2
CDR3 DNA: TGTGCCAGCAAACAGAGGGGACTAGCGGGGAACACCGGGGAGCTGTTTTTT
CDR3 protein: CASKQRGLAGNTGELFF

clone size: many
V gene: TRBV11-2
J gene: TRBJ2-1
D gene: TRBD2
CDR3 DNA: TGTGCCAGCAGCTCCCCTCTGAGCGGGGGATTCGACAATGAGCAGTTCTTC
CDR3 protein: CASSSPLSGGFDNEQFF

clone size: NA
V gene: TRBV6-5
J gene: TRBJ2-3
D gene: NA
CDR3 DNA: TGTGCCAGCAGTTACCAGGGGGGGACAGATACGCAGTATTTT
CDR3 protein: CASSYQGGTDTQYF